This entry lists 5 T cell receptor beta chains sequenced from one sample in a study of metastatic and nonmetastatic thyroid tumors (dated by TCRdb to about 2020). No patient had received any treatment before thyroid surgery. Preparation of the library involved PCR. The run used an Illumina HiSeq 4000. TCRdb ran its own pipeline on the public reads, namely fastp trimming at Q25 and MiXCR clone calling, and kept in-frame beta chains. In this sample the table shows under 25,000 clones, about 30% of which occur a single time. The ten largest make up 6.1% of the sample. The sample consisted of blood. Source of these receptors: a female donor with papillary thyroid cancer or a benign thyroid nodule (not recorded which). Some clones in this sample may be carry-over from other donors' samples.

This clone is medium-sized. The rearrangement links TRBV6-4 to TRBJ2-2, with D perhaps matching TRBD2 (6 bases). CDR1 MRHNA and CDR2 SNTAGT come from the germline V gene. This CDR3 contains 14 residues. V was cut by 4 bases and J by 4 bases, with 10 bases left in between. CDR3 nucleotide sequence: TGTGCCAGCAGTGCCGGGAGTAGCACCGGGGAGCTGTTTTTT. This gives the protein CASSAGSSTGELFF.

This clone occurred many times. V is TRBV20-1 and J is TRBJ2-1; 8 bases line up with TRBD2. With 5 bases clipped from V and 6 bases from J, the junction kept 12 bases outside the gene matches. Germline V CDR1 and CDR2: DFQATT, SNEGSKA (reference sequence). This CDR3 spans 15 amino acids. CDR3 region: CSAYSSGTRLNEQFF. DNA for the CDR3: TGCAGTGCTTATTCATCTGGGACTAGACTCAATGAGCAGTTCTTC.

The rearrangement joins TRBV20-1 to TRBJ2-2; D tentatively fits TRBD1 or TRBD2 (6 bases each). CDR1 and CDR2 (germline): DFQATT, SNEGSKA (reference sequence). This CDR3 comprises 14 residues. V lost 1 base to trimming and J lost 6 bases, with 12 bases between them. The CDR3 region has the DNA TGCAGTGCTAGAGGAGGGGGGTCGGCCGGGGAGCTGTTTTTT. The encoded protein is CSARGGGSAGELFF.

This clone was counted at least ten times. The chain has TRBV24-1 and TRBJ2-2; 7 bases match TRBD1. CDR1 is KGHDR, CDR2 SFDVKD, per germline. CDR3 size: 17 residues. V was clipped by 4 bases and J by 0 bases; unmatched bases: 7. CDR3 amino acids: CATSDSRQGPNTGELFF. In DNA form, the CDR3 reads TGTGCCACCAGTGACTCAAGACAGGGTCCGAACACCGGGGAGCTGTTTTTT.

By frequency in the sample, this clone is medium-sized. This chain links TRBV12-3 or TRBV12-4 with TRBJ1-1, with a weak D call TRBD1 (5 bases). V lost 5 bases to trimming and J lost 1 base, with 11 bases between them. The CDR3 consists of 14 residues. This CDR3 reads CASSGDGQNTEAFF. In DNA form, the CDR3 reads TGTGCCAGCAGTGGTGACGGACAGAACACTGAAGCTTTCTTT.